The sample holds a few counts of the clone carrying this T cell receptor (beta chain). The authors made TCR beta libraries by quantitative 5'-RACE with molecular barcodes. TCRdb re-called the 5' RACE reads through MiXCR, storing one row per CDR3 protein. Here the sample spans 300,000 to 400,000 distinct CDR3 sequences, about 15% being singletons. These data come from a study of CD8 T cells in ankylosing spondylitis. This TCR derives from a male donor with ankylosing spondylitis or in good health (not recorded which). Sequenced sample: blood, either unsorted or a sorted T cell fraction (not recorded which).

CDR3 protein: CASSMDRGKNEQFF. Here the CDR3 DNA reads TGTGCCAGCAGCATGGACAGGGGTAAGAATGAGCAGTTCTTC. This chain connects TRBV21-1 to TRBJ2-1; the table calls TRBD1, which could not be checked here. TRBV21-1 is designated a pseudogene. This CDR3 has 14 residues.